The rows below give T cell receptor beta chains drawn from one sample of a study of blood T cell repertoires in COVID-19. The table came from immunoSEQ multiplex PCR; TCRdb's copy has only in-frame clones and leaves some out. The data show tens of thousands of clones, about 80% seen once. Material: peripheral blood. Receptors were obtained from a human donor in a cohort sampled during active COVID-19. CDR3s include the opening cysteine and the closing phenylalanine or tryptophan. Fields, in order: V gene, D gene, J gene, clone size, CDR3 DNA, CDR3 protein. A D gene is named only where the DNA matches it firmly. Some rows mark clone size as missing; the rest say once, few, many or name a class of expanded clone.

V gene: TRBV18
D gene: TRBD1
J gene: TRBJ2-7
clone size: NA
CDR3 DNA: TGTGCCAGCTCACGGGGGACAGGGGGCGAGCAGTACTTC
CDR3 protein: CASSRGTGGEQYF

V gene: TRBV20-1
D gene: NA
J gene: TRBJ1-2
clone size: NA
CDR3 DNA: TGCAGTGCCGACACCCGGTATGGCTACACCTTC
CDR3 protein: CSADTRYGYTF

V gene: TRBV5-1
D gene: NA
J gene: TRBJ2-5
clone size: NA
CDR3 DNA: TGCGCCAGCAGCTTGGAACCGCACACCCGAGAGACCCAGTACTTC
CDR3 protein: CASSLEPHTRETQYF

V gene: TRBV6-5
D gene: NA
J gene: TRBJ2-7
clone size: NA
CDR3 DNA: TGTGCCAGCAGTTATCAAGGGGCCTACGAGCAGTACTTC
CDR3 protein: CASSYQGAYEQYF

V gene: TRBV6-5
D gene: TRBD2
J gene: TRBJ2-7
clone size: NA
CDR3 DNA: TGTGCCAGCAGAAGGACTAGCGGGACTATCCAGTACTTC
CDR3 protein: CASRRTSGTIQYF

V gene: TRBV5-1
D gene: NA
J gene: TRBJ1-1
clone size: few
CDR3 DNA: TGCGCCAGCCGGGGGGCACAGAACACTGAAGCTTTCTTT
CDR3 protein: CASRGAQNTEAFF

V gene: TRBV5-1
D gene: NA
J gene: TRBJ2-7
clone size: NA
CDR3 DNA: TGCGCCAGCAGCTTGGAGGTAGCAAGCTCCTACGAGCAGTACTTC
CDR3 protein: CASSLEVASSYEQYF

V gene: TRBV14
D gene: NA
J gene: TRBJ2-7
clone size: few
CDR3 DNA: TGTGCCAGCAGCCAAGATCGAGGGTTTGGCTACGAGCAGTACTTC
CDR3 protein: CASSQDRGFGYEQYF

V gene: TRBV7-9
D gene: TRBD1
J gene: TRBJ1-1
clone size: NA
CDR3 DNA: TGTGCCAGCAGCTCAACAGGGGGTAGGACTGAAGCTTTCTTT
CDR3 protein: CASSSTGGRTEAFF

V gene: TRBV27
D gene: TRBD2
J gene: TRBJ2-1
clone size: NA
CDR3 DNA: TGTGCCAGCAGCCGCCGGACTAGCGGGGCATACAATGAGCAGTTCTTC
CDR3 protein: CASSRRTSGAYNEQFF

V gene: TRBV12-3/TRBV12-4
D gene: NA
J gene: TRBJ1-5
clone size: NA
CDR3 DNA: TGTGCCAGCAGTCCGGGGGGGAATCAGCCCCAGCATTTT
CDR3 protein: CASSPGGNQPQHF

V gene: TRBV11-2
D gene: TRBD2
J gene: TRBJ2-1
clone size: once
CDR3 DNA: TGTGCCAGCAGCTTAGGAAGGACTAGCGTTTACAATGAGCAGTTCTTC
CDR3 protein: CASSLGRTSVYNEQFF

V gene: TRBV6-5
D gene: TRBD1
J gene: TRBJ1-2
clone size: NA
CDR3 DNA: TGTGCCAGCAGTAAGGACAGGGGTGGAGGCTACACCTTC
CDR3 protein: CASSKDRGGGYTF

V gene: TRBV12-3/TRBV12-4
D gene: NA
J gene: TRBJ2-7
clone size: NA
CDR3 DNA: TGTGCCAGCAGTTTACCGTCCTCCTACGAGCAGTACTTC
CDR3 protein: CASSLPSSYEQYF

V gene: TRBV27
D gene: NA
J gene: TRBJ1-5
clone size: NA
CDR3 DNA: TGTGCCAGCGGGAGCGGGCGTATATGGCCCCAGCATTTT
CDR3 protein: CASGSGRIWPQHF

V gene: TRBV7-2
D gene: NA
J gene: TRBJ1-2
clone size: NA
CDR3 DNA: TGTGCCAGCAGCTGGAGGGACCCAGTCTATGGCTACACCTTC
CDR3 protein: CASSWRDPVYGYTF

V gene: TRBV30
D gene: TRBD1
J gene: TRBJ1-1
clone size: NA
CDR3 DNA: TGTGCCTGGAGTCTCGGACAGGGGGGTTTGAACACTGAAGCTTTCTTT
CDR3 protein: CAWSLGQGGLNTEAFF

V gene: TRBV28
D gene: NA
J gene: TRBJ2-7
clone size: NA
CDR3 DNA: TGTGCCAGCAGTTTGGCCAGATACTACGAGCAGTACTTC
CDR3 protein: CASSLARYYEQYF

V gene: TRBV5-1
D gene: NA
J gene: TRBJ2-5
clone size: NA
CDR3 DNA: TGCGCCAGCAGCTGGGGGGACCGAGGACAAGAGACCCAGTACTTC
CDR3 protein: CASSWGDRGQETQYF

V gene: TRBV7-8
D gene: NA
J gene: TRBJ2-7
clone size: NA
CDR3 DNA: TGTGCCAGCAGCTTAGGGCCGGGGTCCTACGAGCAGTACTTC
CDR3 protein: CASSLGPGSYEQYF

V gene: TRBV7-8
D gene: TRBD2
J gene: TRBJ2-3
clone size: few
CDR3 DNA: TGTGCCAGCAGCCGAGGGACTAGCGGGAGAAGACTAGGAGATACGCAGTATTTT
CDR3 protein: CASSRGTSGRRLGDTQYF

V gene: TRBV6-5
D gene: NA
J gene: TRBJ1-1
clone size: NA
CDR3 DNA: TGTGCCAGCACATGGGCCCCGGGGGACACTGAAGCTTTCTTT
CDR3 protein: CASTWAPGDTEAFF

V gene: TRBV4-1
D gene: TRBD1
J gene: TRBJ2-7
clone size: NA
CDR3 DNA: TGCGCCAGCAGCCAAGCGGGACAGGGGGGGAGCGAGCAGTACTTC
CDR3 protein: CASSQAGQGGSEQYF

V gene: TRBV10-3
D gene: TRBD1
J gene: TRBJ2-7
clone size: NA
CDR3 DNA: TGTGCCATCAGTCTGGGACAGGGGAGCGAGCAGTACTTC
CDR3 protein: CAISLGQGSEQYF

V gene: TRBV5-1
D gene: TRBD1
J gene: TRBJ1-2
clone size: NA
CDR3 DNA: TGCGCCAGCAGCCACAGGGGTGGCTATGGCTACACCTTC
CDR3 protein: CASSHRGGYGYTF

V gene: TRBV29-1
D gene: NA
J gene: TRBJ1-1
clone size: NA
CDR3 DNA: TGCAGCGTCACCGGGGCTTTCTTT
CDR3 protein: CSVTGAFF

V gene: TRBV15
D gene: NA
J gene: TRBJ2-1
clone size: NA
CDR3 DNA: TGTGCCACCAGCAGAGATACGGGAAACAATGAGCAGTTCTTC
CDR3 protein: CATSRDTGNNEQFF

V gene: TRBV28
D gene: NA
J gene: TRBJ2-7
clone size: NA
CDR3 DNA: TGTGCCAGCAGGCGAGCTTTTTACGAGCAGTACTTC
CDR3 protein: CASRRAFYEQYF

V gene: TRBV7-9
D gene: TRBD1
J gene: TRBJ1-4
clone size: NA
CDR3 DNA: TGTGCCAGCAGCCCCGGACAGGCCACGGGAAAACTGTTTTTT
CDR3 protein: CASSPGQATGKLFF

V gene: TRBV6-5
D gene: NA
J gene: TRBJ1-3
clone size: NA
CDR3 DNA: TGTGCCACTCGCCCAGGTTCCGGAAACACCATATATTTT
CDR3 protein: CATRPGSGNTIYF

V gene: TRBV9
D gene: NA
J gene: TRBJ2-4
clone size: once
CDR3 DNA: TGTGCCAGCAGCGTAGAACTAGCAAGAGGGATTCAGTACTTC
CDR3 protein: CASSVELARGIQYF

V gene: TRBV7-3
D gene: NA
J gene: TRBJ2-6
clone size: NA
CDR3 DNA: TGTGCCAGCAGCTTTCACTCTGGGGCCAACGTCCTGACTTTC
CDR3 protein: CASSFHSGANVLTF

V gene: TRBV7-9
D gene: NA
J gene: TRBJ1-2
clone size: NA
CDR3 DNA: TGTGCCAGCAGTACGGCGGGAGCTAACTATGGCTACACCTTC
CDR3 protein: CASSTAGANYGYTF

V gene: TRBV4-1
D gene: TRBD1
J gene: TRBJ2-4
clone size: NA
CDR3 DNA: TGCGCCAGCAGCCAAGTATCCGGACAGGGGGCCATTCAGTACTTC
CDR3 protein: CASSQVSGQGAIQYF

V gene: TRBV6-5
D gene: TRBD1
J gene: TRBJ1-2
clone size: NA
CDR3 DNA: TGTGCCAGCAGTACCCCGGGACAGGGGATAGGCTACACCTTC
CDR3 protein: CASSTPGQGIGYTF

V gene: TRBV5-1
D gene: NA
J gene: TRBJ2-1
clone size: NA
CDR3 DNA: TGCGCCAGCAGCCTGACGGACAGAGCCAACAATGAGCAGTTCTTC
CDR3 protein: CASSLTDRANNEQFF

V gene: TRBV30
D gene: TRBD1
J gene: TRBJ1-1
clone size: NA
CDR3 DNA: TGTGCCTGGACAAGGGACAGGAGCAAAGCTTTCTTT
CDR3 protein: CAWTRDRSKAFF

V gene: TRBV12-3/TRBV12-4
D gene: NA
J gene: TRBJ1-2
clone size: NA
CDR3 DNA: TGTGCCAGCAGTTTAGCCCCAATGGGCTACACCTTC
CDR3 protein: CASSLAPMGYTF

V gene: TRBV28
D gene: NA
J gene: TRBJ1-5
clone size: NA
CDR3 DNA: TGTGCCAGCACCCTAGGTTCCGGCAGGACAAATCAGCCCCAGCATTTT
CDR3 protein: CASTLGSGRTNQPQHF

V gene: TRBV28
D gene: NA
J gene: TRBJ1-1
clone size: NA
CDR3 DNA: TGTGCCAGCAGACCGGGAAACGAAGTTGAAGCTTTCTTT
CDR3 protein: CASRPGNEVEAFF

V gene: TRBV18
D gene: NA
J gene: TRBJ2-4
clone size: NA
CDR3 DNA: TGTGCCAGCTCACCACCTGGCGGGGTTCATAAAAACATTCAGTACTTC
CDR3 protein: CASSPPGGVHKNIQYF

V gene: TRBV27
D gene: TRBD1
J gene: TRBJ2-7
clone size: NA
CDR3 DNA: TGTGCCAGCAGTTTCGCAGGGGGTCGGAGGGAGCAGTACTTC
CDR3 protein: CASSFAGGRREQYF

V gene: TRBV6-2/TRBV6-3
D gene: TRBD2
J gene: TRBJ2-1
clone size: NA
CDR3 DNA: TGTGCCAGCAGCCCCGGGACTAGCGGATTCAATGAGCAGTTCTTC
CDR3 protein: CASSPGTSGFNEQFF

V gene: TRBV5-5
D gene: NA
J gene: TRBJ2-5
clone size: NA
CDR3 DNA: TGTGCCAGCAGCTTACAGGGGGGGGAGACCCAGTACTTC
CDR3 protein: CASSLQGGETQYF

V gene: TRBV5-1
D gene: TRBD1
J gene: TRBJ1-2
clone size: NA
CDR3 DNA: TGCGCCAGCAGCTCCGGACAGGGCTACTATGGCTACACCTTC
CDR3 protein: CASSSGQGYYGYTF

V gene: TRBV5-4
D gene: NA
J gene: TRBJ2-7
clone size: once
CDR3 DNA: TGTGCCAGCAGCTTGGGAGGTAGGTCGGCTTACGAGCAGTACTTC
CDR3 protein: CASSLGGRSAYEQYF

V gene: TRBV7-2
D gene: NA
J gene: TRBJ2-7
clone size: NA
CDR3 DNA: TGTGCCAGCAGCTTTGGAGGACTCTCCTACGAGCAGTACTTC
CDR3 protein: CASSFGGLSYEQYF

V gene: TRBV5-1
D gene: NA
J gene: TRBJ2-1
clone size: NA
CDR3 DNA: TGCGCCAGCAGCTTAGTTAGCGGTCCCTACAATGAGCAGTTCTTC
CDR3 protein: CASSLVSGPYNEQFF

V gene: TRBV3-1/TRBV3-2
D gene: NA
J gene: TRBJ1-6
clone size: NA
CDR3 DNA: TGTGCCAGCAGCCAAGTGTTCCCGAGCTCCTATAATTCACCCCTCCACTTT
CDR3 protein: CASSQVFPSSYNSPLHF

V gene: TRBV4-2
D gene: TRBD2
J gene: TRBJ2-7
clone size: medium-sized
CDR3 DNA: TGTGCCAGCAGCCAAGTTAATCGGGAGGGCGAGCAGTACTTC
CDR3 protein: CASSQVNREGEQYF

V gene: TRBV11-2
D gene: TRBD1
J gene: TRBJ2-7
clone size: NA
CDR3 DNA: TGTGCCAGCAGCCCGAGGACAGGGGGCACCTACGAGCAGTACTTC
CDR3 protein: CASSPRTGGTYEQYF

V gene: TRBV5-1
D gene: NA
J gene: TRBJ1-1
clone size: few
CDR3 DNA: TGCGCCAGCAGCCTCAGACAGCGAGACACTGAAGCTTTCTTT
CDR3 protein: CASSLRQRDTEAFF

V gene: TRBV5-6
D gene: NA
J gene: TRBJ2-3
clone size: NA
CDR3 DNA: TGTGCCAGCAGCCGCCTTAGCGGCCCTAGCACAGATACGCAGTATTTT
CDR3 protein: CASSRLSGPSTDTQYF

V gene: TRBV3-1/TRBV3-2
D gene: NA
J gene: TRBJ2-7
clone size: NA
CDR3 DNA: TGTGCCAGCAGCCAAGATCGCGGTGAGCAGTACTTC
CDR3 protein: CASSQDRGEQYF